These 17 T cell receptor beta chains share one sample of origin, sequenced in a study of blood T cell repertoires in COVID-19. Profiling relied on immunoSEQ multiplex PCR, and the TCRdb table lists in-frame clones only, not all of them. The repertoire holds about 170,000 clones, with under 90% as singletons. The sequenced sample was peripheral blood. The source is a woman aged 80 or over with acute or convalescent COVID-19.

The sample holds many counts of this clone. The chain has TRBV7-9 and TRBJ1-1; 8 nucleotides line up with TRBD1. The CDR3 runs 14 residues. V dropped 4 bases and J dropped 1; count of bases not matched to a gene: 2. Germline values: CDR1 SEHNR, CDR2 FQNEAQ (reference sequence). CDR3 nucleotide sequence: TGTGCCAGCAGCTCACAGGGGGAGAACACTGAAGCTTTCTTT. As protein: CASSSQGENTEAFF.

The CDR3 here is CASRPGQGYNEQFF. The DNA of the CDR3 is TGCGCCAGCAGGCCGGGACAGGGCTACAATGAGCAGTTCTTC. The J gene is TRBJ2-1, the V gene TRBV10-2; the match to TRBD1 covers 9 bases. This CDR3 comprises 14 residues. The junction had 3 bases not matched to a gene; V was cut back by 6 bases and J by 3 bases. Germline lookup yields CDR1 WSHSY and CDR2 SAAADI.

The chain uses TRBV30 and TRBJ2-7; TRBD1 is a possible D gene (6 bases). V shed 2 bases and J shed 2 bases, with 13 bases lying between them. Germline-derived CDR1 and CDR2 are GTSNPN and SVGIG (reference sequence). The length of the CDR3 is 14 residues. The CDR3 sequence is CAWSLGTQAYEQYF. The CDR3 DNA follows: TGTGCCTGGAGTTTAGGGACACAAGCCTACGAGCAGTACTTC.

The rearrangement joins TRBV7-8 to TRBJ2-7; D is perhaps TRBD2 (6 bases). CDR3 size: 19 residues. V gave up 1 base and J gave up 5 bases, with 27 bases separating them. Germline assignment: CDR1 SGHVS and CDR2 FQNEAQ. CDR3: CASSLGVIPGLHYPNEQYF. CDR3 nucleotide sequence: TGTGCCAGCAGCTTAGGGGTAATTCCGGGACTGCACTACCCCAACGAGCAGTACTTC.

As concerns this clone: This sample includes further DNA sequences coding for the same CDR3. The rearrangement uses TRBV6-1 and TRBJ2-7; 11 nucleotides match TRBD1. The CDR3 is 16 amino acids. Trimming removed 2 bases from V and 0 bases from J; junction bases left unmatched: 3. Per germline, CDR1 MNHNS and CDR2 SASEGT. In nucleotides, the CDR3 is TGTGCCAGCAGTGAACGGGGGACAGGGGGCTCCTACGAGCAGTACTTC. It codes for CASSERGTGGSYEQYF.

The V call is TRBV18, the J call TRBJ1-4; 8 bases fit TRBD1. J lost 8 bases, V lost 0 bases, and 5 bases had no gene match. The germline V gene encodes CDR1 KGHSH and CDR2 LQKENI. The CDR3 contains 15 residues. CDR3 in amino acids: CASSPPDRDGEKLFF. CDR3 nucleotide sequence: TGTGCCAGCTCACCACCGGACAGGGACGGGGAAAAACTGTTTTTT.

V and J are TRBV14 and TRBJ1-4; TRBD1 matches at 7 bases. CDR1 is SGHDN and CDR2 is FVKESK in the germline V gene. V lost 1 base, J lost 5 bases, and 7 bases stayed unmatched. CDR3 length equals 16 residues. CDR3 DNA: TGTGCCAGCAGCCAAGTGTTGACAGGGCGCAATGAAAAACTGTTTTTT. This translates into CASSQVLTGRNEKLFF.

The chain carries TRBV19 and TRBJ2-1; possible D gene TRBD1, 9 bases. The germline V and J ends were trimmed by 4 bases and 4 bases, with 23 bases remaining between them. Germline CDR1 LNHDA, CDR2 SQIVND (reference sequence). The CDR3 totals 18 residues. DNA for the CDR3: TGTGCCAGTAGTACGGGAGGGATACTGGACAGGGGTTACAATGAGCAGTTCTTC. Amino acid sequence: CASSTGGILDRGYNEQFF.

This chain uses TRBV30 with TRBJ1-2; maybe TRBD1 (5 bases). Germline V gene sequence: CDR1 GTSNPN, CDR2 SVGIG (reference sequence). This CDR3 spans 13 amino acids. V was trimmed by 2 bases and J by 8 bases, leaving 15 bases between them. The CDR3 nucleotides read TGTGCCTGGAGTCCTCAGGGCCTCGTCGGCTACACCTTC. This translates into CAWSPQGLVGYTF.

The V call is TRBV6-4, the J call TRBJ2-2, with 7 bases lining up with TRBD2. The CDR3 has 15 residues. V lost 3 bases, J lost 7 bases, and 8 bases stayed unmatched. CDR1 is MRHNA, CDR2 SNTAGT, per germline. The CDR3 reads CASSERSGVGGELFF. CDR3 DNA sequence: TGTGCCAGCAGTGAAAGGAGCGGGGTGGGCGGGGAGCTGTTTTTT.

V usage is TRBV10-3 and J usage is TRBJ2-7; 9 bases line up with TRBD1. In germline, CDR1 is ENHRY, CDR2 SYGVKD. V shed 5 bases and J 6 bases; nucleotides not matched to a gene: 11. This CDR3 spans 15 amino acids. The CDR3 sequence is CAISPTQGQGTEQYF. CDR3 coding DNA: TGTGCCATCAGTCCAACCCAGGGACAGGGCACCGAGCAGTACTTC.

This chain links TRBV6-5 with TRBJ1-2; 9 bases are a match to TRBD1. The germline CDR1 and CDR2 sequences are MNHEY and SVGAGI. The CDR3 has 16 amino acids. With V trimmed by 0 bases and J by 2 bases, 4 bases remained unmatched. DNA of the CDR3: TGTGCCAGCAGTTACTCGGGACAGGGCCGAAACTATGGCTACACCTTC. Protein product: CASSYSGQGRNYGYTF.

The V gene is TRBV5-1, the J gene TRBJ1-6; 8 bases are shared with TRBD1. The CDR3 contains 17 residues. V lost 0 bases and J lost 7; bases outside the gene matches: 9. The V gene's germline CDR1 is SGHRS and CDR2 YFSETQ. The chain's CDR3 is CASSLDTVGTGNSPLHF. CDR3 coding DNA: TGCGCCAGCAGCTTGGATACCGTGGGGACAGGAAATTCACCCCTCCACTTT.

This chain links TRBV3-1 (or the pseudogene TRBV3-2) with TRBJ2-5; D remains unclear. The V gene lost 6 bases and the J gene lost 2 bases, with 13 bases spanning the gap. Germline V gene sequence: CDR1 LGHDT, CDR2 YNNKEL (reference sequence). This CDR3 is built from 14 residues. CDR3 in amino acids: CASRRSEAQETQYF. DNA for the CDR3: TGTGCCAGCAGACGAAGCGAGGCTCAAGAGACCCAGTACTTC.

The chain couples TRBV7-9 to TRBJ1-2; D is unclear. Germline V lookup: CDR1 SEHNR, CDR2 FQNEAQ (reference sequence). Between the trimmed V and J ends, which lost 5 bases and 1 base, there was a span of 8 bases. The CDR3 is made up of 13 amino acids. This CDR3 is CASSPGSNYGYTF. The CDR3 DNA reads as TGTGCCAGCAGCCCTGGCAGTAACTATGGCTACACCTTC.

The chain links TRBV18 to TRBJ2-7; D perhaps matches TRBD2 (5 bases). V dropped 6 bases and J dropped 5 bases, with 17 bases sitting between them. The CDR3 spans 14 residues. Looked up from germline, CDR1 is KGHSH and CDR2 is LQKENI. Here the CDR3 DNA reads TGTGCCAGCTCCCTAAGGACCAGGCGGGACGAGCAGTACTTC. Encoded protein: CASSLRTRRDEQYF.

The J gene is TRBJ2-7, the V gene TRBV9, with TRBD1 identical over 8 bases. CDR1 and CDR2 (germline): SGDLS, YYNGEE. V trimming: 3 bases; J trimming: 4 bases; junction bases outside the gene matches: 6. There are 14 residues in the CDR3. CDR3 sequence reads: CASSAQGAGYEQYF. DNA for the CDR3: TGTGCCAGCAGCGCGCAGGGGGCGGGGTACGAGCAGTACTTC.